One TCR beta chain is described in this entry. One junction end disagrees with the germline gene, perhaps due to a read error. Each CDR3 protein gets one entry after TCRdb re-called the 5' RACE reads with MiXCR. The data contain approximately 110,000 distinct CDR3 sequences, approximately 8.4% of them singletons. The data stem from a study of T cells after yellow fever vaccination. Germline V gene data show CDR1 as SEHNR and CDR2 as FQNEAQ (reference sequence). The CDR3 contains 17 residues. The receptor comes from a man in his thirties or forties who received the YFV17D yellow fever vaccine. This material consisted of CD8+ T cells sorted from PBMCs, taken 45 days after the yellow fever booster vaccination. The chain couples TRBV7-9 to TRBJ2-1; 10 bases match TRBD2. For the CDR3, the DNA is TGTTCCAGCAGCTTTATCCCGGGGACTAGCGAGGGGGATGAGCAGTTCTTC. It translates to CSSSFIPGTSEGDEQFF.